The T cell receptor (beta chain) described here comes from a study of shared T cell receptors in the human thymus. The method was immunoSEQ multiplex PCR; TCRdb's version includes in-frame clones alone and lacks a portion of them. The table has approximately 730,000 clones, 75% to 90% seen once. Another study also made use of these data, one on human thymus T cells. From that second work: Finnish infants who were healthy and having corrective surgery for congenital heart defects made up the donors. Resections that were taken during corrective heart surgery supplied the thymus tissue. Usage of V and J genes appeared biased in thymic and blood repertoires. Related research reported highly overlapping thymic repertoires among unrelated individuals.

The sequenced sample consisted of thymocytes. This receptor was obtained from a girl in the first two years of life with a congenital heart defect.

The CDR3 bases are TGTGCCAGCAGCTTTAAGCATGTTGACAATGAGCAGTTCTTC. As protein: CASSFKHVDNEQFF. The rearrangement joins TRBV7-9 to TRBJ2-1; no firm D call. Germline V CDR1 and CDR2: SEHNR, FQNEAQ (reference sequence). Trimming took off 3 bases at V and 5 bases at J, with 11 bases between the two ends. CDR3 length: 14 amino acids.